What follows are 3 T cell receptor beta chains derived from one specimen sequenced in a study of blood T cell repertoires in COVID-19. Using immunoSEQ multiplex PCR, the repertoire was profiled, and TCRdb retains in-frame clones only, with some absent. This sample has approximately 270,000 clones, with 80% to 90% found just once. Sample: PBMCs or T cells enriched from blood (not recorded which). These receptors were taken from a woman in her thirties who had recovered from COVID-19.

The chain is built from TRBV7-9 and TRBJ1-1; D is ambiguous. Germline V gene lookup returns CDR1 SEHNR and CDR2 FQNEAQ (reference sequence). CDR3 length: 17 amino acids. V was cut by 4 bases and J by 0 bases, with 18 bases left in between. Here the CDR3 DNA reads TGTGCCAGCAGCTCGACACGCGGGGAAGGCATGAACACTGAAGCTTTCTTT. This translates into CASSSTRGEGMNTEAFF.

The V gene is TRBV27, the J gene TRBJ2-5, with a tentative D call TRBD1 (5 bases). CDR3 size: 14 residues. CDR1 and CDR2 from the germline V gene are MNHEY and SMNVEV (reference sequence). The V end lost 5 bases, the J end lost 3 bases, and 13 bases lay between the germline ends. The CDR3 bases are TGTGCCAGCAGTCCCCAGACAGTTAAAGAGACCCAGTACTTC. Translation: CASSPQTVKETQYF.

This chain connects TRBV12-2 to TRBJ2-5; the table's D call TRBD1 went unverified against the DNA. TRBV12-2 is a documented pseudogene. The CDR3 consists of 15 residues. The CDR3 nucleotides are TGTGCAAGTCGCTACGCCCAGGTCGCTGAAGAGACCCAGTACTTC. It yields the protein CASRYAQVAEETQYF.